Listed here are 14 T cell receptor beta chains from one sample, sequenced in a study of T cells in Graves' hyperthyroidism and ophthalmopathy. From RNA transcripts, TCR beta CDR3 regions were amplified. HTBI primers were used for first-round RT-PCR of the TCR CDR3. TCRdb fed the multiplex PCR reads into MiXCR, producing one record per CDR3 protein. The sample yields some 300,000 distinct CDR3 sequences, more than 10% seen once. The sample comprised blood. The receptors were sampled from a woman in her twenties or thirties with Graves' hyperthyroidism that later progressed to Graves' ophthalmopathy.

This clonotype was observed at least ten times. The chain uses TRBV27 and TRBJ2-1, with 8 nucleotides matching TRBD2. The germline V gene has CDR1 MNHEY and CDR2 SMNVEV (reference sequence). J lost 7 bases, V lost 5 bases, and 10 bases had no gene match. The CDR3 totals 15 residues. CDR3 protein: CASSGAVAGKNEQFF. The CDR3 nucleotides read TGTGCCAGCAGTGGGGCGGTAGCGGGAAAGAATGAGCAGTTCTTC.

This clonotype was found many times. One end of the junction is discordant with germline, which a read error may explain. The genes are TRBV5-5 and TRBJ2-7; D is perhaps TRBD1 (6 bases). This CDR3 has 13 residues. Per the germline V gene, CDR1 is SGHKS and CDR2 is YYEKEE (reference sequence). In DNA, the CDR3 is TGTGCCAGCAGCTTCAATCAAGCGACAGGAGAAGACTTC. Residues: CASSFNQATGEDF.

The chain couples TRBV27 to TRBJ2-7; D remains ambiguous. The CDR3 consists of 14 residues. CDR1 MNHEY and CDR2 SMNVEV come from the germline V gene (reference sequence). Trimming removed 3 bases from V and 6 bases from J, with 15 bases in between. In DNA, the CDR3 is TGTGCCAGCAGTTTTAGGGCCTCCGGCTGCGAGCAGTACTTC. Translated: CASSFRASGCEQYF.

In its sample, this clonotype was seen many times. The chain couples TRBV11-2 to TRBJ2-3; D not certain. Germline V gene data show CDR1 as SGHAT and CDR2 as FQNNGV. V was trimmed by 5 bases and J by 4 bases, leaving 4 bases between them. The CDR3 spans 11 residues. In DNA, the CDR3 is TGTGCCAGCAGCCGCGCAGATACGCAGTATTTT. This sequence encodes CASSRADTQYF.

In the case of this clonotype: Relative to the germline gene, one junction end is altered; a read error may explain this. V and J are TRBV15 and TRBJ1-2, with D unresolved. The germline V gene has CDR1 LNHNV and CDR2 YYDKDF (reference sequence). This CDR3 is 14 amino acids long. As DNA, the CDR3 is TGTGCCTCCAGCAGAGATACGGCCAACTATGGCTACACCTTC. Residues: CASSRDTANYGYTF.

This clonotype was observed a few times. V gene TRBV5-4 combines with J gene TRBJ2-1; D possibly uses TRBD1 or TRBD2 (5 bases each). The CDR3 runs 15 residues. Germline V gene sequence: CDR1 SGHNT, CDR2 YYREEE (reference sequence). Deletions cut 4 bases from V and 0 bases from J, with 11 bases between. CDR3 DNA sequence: TGTGCCAGCAGCCCCGGGACGCCCTCCTACAATGAGCAGTTCTTC. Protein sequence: CASSPGTPSYNEQFF.

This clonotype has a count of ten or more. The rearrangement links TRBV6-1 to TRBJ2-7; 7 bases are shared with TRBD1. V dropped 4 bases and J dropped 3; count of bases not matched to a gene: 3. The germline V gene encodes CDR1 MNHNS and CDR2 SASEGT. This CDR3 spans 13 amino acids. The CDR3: CASSADRFYEQYF. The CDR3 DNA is TGTGCCAGCAGTGCGGACAGGTTCTACGAGCAGTACTTC.

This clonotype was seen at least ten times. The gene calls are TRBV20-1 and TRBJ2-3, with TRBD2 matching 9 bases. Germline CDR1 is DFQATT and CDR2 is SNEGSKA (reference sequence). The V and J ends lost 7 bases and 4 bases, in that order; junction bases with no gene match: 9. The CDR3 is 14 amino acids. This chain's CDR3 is CSVLWTSVSDTQYF. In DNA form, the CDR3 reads TGCAGTGTGCTCTGGACTAGCGTTTCAGATACGCAGTATTTT.

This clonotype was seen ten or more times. CDR3 in amino acids: CSARDFLAGDSYEQYF. CDR3 coding DNA: TGCAGTGCTAGAGATTTCCTAGCGGGGGACTCCTACGAGCAGTACTTC. V and J are TRBV20-1 and TRBJ2-7, with 10 bases identical to TRBD2. The CDR3 is 16 amino acids. Per germline, CDR1 DFQATT and CDR2 SNEGSKA (reference sequence). The V segment lost 0 bases and the J segment 0 bases; nucleotides outside the gene matches: 5.

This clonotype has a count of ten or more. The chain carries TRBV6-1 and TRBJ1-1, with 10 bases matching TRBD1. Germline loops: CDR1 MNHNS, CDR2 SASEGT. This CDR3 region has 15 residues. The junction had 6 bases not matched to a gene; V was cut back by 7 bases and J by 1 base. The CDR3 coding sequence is TGTGCCAGCATCCCCTGGGACAGGGGGAACACTGAAGCTTTCTTT. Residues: CASIPWDRGNTEAFF.

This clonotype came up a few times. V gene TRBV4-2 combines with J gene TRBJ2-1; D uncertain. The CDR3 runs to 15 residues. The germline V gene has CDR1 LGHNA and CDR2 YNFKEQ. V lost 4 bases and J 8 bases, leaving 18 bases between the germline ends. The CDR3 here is CASSRLDGLGDEQFF. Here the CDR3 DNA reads TGTGCCAGCAGCCGCCTGGACGGGCTTGGGGATGAGCAGTTCTTC.

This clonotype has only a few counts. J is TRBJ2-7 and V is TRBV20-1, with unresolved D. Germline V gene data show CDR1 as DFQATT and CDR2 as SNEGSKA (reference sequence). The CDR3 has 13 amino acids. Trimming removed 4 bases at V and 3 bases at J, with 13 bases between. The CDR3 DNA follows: TGCAGTGCTATAACTGGGTCTTACTACGAGCAGTACTTC. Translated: CSAITGSYYEQYF.

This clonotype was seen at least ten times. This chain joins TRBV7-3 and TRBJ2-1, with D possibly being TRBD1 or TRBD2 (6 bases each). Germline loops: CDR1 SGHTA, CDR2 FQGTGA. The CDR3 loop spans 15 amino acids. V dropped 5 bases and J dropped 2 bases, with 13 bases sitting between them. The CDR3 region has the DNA TGTGCCAGCAGCCTTCTAGGGGGGACCTACAATGAGCAGTTCTTC. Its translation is CASSLLGGTYNEQFF.

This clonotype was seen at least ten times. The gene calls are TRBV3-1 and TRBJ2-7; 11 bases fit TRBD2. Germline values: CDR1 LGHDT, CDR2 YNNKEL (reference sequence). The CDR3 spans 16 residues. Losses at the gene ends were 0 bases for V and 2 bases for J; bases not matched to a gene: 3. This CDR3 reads CASSQDYSGRAYEQYF. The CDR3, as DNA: TGTGCCAGCAGCCAAGATTATAGCGGGAGGGCCTACGAGCAGTACTTC.